This TCR beta chain was retrieved from a study of shared clonotypes between healthy human individuals. On this clone: The antigen is unknown.

Here immunoSEQ multiplex PCR was the method, and the copy in TCRdb shows in-frame clones only, minus some. Of about 1 million clones listed, about three quarters were seen once; the top ten hold around 1.5%. Study results and limitations: Even with large depth, rarefaction showed that sorted-subset sequencing was incomplete. A generally larger estimated richness was seen in naive subsets than in memory subsets.

CD4+ cells underwent separation, giving CD45RA+ naive and CD45RA-negative memory subsets. Trimming removed 6 bases from V and 5 bases from J, with 13 bases in between. Per the germline V gene, CDR1 is MDHEN and CDR2 is SYDVKM. The CDR3 has 14 residues. This TCR was recovered from a man between 18 and 29 years old in good health. V gene TRBV28 combines with J gene TRBJ1-4; D is perhaps TRBD1 (6 bases). Sequencing was done on a sample of memory CD4+ T cells sorted from blood. Sample subset: CD45RA-negative fraction. CDR3 amino acids: CASSLRGENEKLFF. The CDR3 DNA reads TGTGCCAGCAGCCTCAGGGGAGAAAATGAAAAACTGTTTTTT.